The 21 T cell receptor beta chains below come from one sample, sequenced in a study of T-cell memory formation after mild COVID-19. MiXCR was run by TCRdb on the 5' RACE reads, yielding one entry per CDR3 protein. Found here are roughly 99,000 distinct CDR3 sequences, approximately 14% of them singletons; the top ten hold 39%. The sequenced sample consisted of PBMCs or a T cell subset sorted from them (not recorded which). These receptors all stem from a man aged 18 to 29 who had mild COVID-19 (a few samples of this study predate the infection). Cell type and time point are not known.

This clonotype was counted ten times or more. The V call is TRBV27, the J call TRBJ1-3, with a tentative D call TRBD1 (6 bases). The CDR3 loop spans 14 amino acids. The V end was cut by 5 bases, the J end by 8 bases, with 16 bases between. Germline CDR1 is MNHEY and CDR2 is SMNVEV (reference sequence). CDR3 protein: CASSPTGIEDTIYF. The CDR3 nucleotides read TGTGCCAGCAGTCCGACAGGAATAGAAGACACCATATATTTT.

Many counts were recorded for this clonotype. This chain uses TRBV12-3 or TRBV12-4 with TRBJ2-2; TRBD1 matches at 8 bases. V trimming: 6 bases; J trimming: 4 bases; junction bases outside the gene matches: 4. This CDR3 has 14 amino acids. The CDR3 loop reads CASSDRGGTGELFF. The CDR3 bases are TGTGCCAGCAGCGACAGGGGCGGCACCGGGGAGCTGTTTTTT.

This clonotype was detected many times. The V gene is TRBV5-1, the J gene TRBJ2-4; unclear D gene. The CDR3 has 15 residues. Looked up from germline, CDR1 is SGHRS and CDR2 is YFSETQ. The ends were cut back, 1 base at V and 6 bases at J, with 14 bases in the middle. In nucleotides, the CDR3 is TGCGCCAGCAGCTTGTATAGGGCTTTGGGAAACATTCAGTACTTC. Protein: CASSLYRALGNIQYF.

This clonotype showed up just a few times. J is TRBJ1-4 and V is TRBV7-6; D unclear. This CDR3 spans 15 amino acids. Between the trimmed V and J ends, which lost 2 bases and 0 bases, there was a span of 7 bases. Germline loops: CDR1 SGHVS, CDR2 FNYEAQ. Here the CDR3 DNA reads TGTGCCAGCAGCTTATCTGCGGCAACTAATGAAAAACTGTTTTTT. Amino acids: CASSLSAATNEKLFF.

The sample holds a few counts of this clonotype. The chain links TRBV6-2 or TRBV6-3 to TRBJ2-2; TRBD1 matches 8 bases. Unmatched junction bases numbered 8, after V lost 5 bases and J lost 3 bases. This CDR3 spans 16 amino acids. CDR1 is MNHEY, CDR2 SVGEGT, per germline. The CDR3 coding sequence is TGTGCCAGCAGTGGAGACAGGGGCCGAGACACCGGGGAGCTGTTTTTT. Protein: CASSGDRGRDTGELFF.

This clonotype was seen a handful of times. The chain recombines TRBV18 with TRBJ2-5; D perhaps matches TRBD1 (5 bases). The V end lost 3 bases, the J end lost 5 bases, and 13 bases lay between the germline ends. This CDR3 has 14 amino acids. CDR1 KGHSH and CDR2 LQKENI come from the germline V gene. CDR3: CASSPPTESETQYF. In DNA, the CDR3 is TGTGCCAGCTCACCGCCGACAGAGTCCGAGACCCAGTACTTC. Using reference TRBV18 and TRBJ2-5 for the parts outside the CDR3, the full variable domain is NAGVMQNPRHLVRRRGQEARLRCSPMKGHSHVYWYRQLPEEGLKFMVYLQKENIIDESGMPKERFSAEFPKEGPSILRIQQVVRGDSAAYFCASSPPTESETQYFGPGTRLLVL.

V gene TRBV27 combines with J gene TRBJ2-7, with 7 bases aligning to TRBD1. CDR3 length equals 14 residues. CDR1 and CDR2 from the germline V gene are MNHEY and SMNVEV (reference sequence). The ends lost 4 bases at V and 4 bases at J; junction bases unmatched: 7. Here the CDR3 DNA reads TGTGCCAGCAGTTCTTACCTGACAGGGTACGAGCAGTACTTC. Residues: CASSSYLTGYEQYF.

The chain carries TRBV10-3 and TRBJ2-3; D gene unclear. The germline V gene has CDR1 ENHRY and CDR2 SYGVKD. This CDR3 region has 15 residues. Trimming cost V 3 bases and J 0 bases, with 10 bases left between them. CDR3 loop: CAISDESPSTDTQYF. CDR3 bases: TGTGCCATCAGTGATGAGAGCCCCAGCACAGATACGCAGTATTTT.

This chain's CDR3 is CASIPARLAVRDTQYF. The CDR3 nucleotides are TGTGCCAGCATACCGGCGAGACTAGCGGTTCGAGATACGCAGTATTTT. The chain couples TRBV7-9 to TRBJ2-3; 9 nucleotides line up with TRBD2. V lost 7 bases and J lost 5; bases outside the gene matches: 13. The CDR3 is 16 amino acids. The germline gives CDR1 SEHNR, CDR2 FQNEAQ (reference sequence).

The chain employs TRBV30 and TRBJ2-3; no clear D. CDR1 is GTSNPN and CDR2 is SVGIG in the germline V gene (reference sequence). With 2 bases removed from V and 2 bases from J, the gap between germline ends came to 8 bases. This CDR3 has 13 amino acids. CDR3 coding DNA: TGTGCCTGGAGTATAGGGCTCACAGATACGCAGTATTTT. It translates to CAWSIGLTDTQYF.

The chain is built from TRBV4-3 and TRBJ2-5; 8 bases agree with TRBD1. The V gene end was trimmed by 4 bases and the J gene end by 7 bases; junction bases not matched to a gene: 11. CDR1 LGHNA and CDR2 YSLEER come from the germline V gene. The CDR3 length is 15 residues. For the CDR3, the DNA is TGCGCCAGCAGCCCGTTGCGACAGGGGTTGGGGACCCAGTACTTC. Its protein product is CASSPLRQGLGTQYF.

This clonotype was detected a few times. The genes are TRBV4-2 and TRBJ2-2, with TRBD1 as a possible D gene (6 bases). In germline, CDR1 is LGHNA, CDR2 YNFKEQ. The CDR3 is made up of 15 amino acids. V was clipped by 5 bases and J by 4 bases, with 14 bases between them. CDR3 in amino acids: CASSYRDLITGELFF. In nucleotides, the CDR3 is TGTGCCAGCAGCTACAGGGATCTCATCACCGGGGAGCTGTTTTTT.

In its sample, this clonotype was seen a few times. The chain combines TRBV7-9 with TRBJ2-7; the D gene is possibly TRBD2 (6 bases). The length of the CDR3 is 14 residues. Trimming pared 5 bases from V and 4 bases from J, leaving 15 bases between. CDR1 is SEHNR, CDR2 FQNEAQ, per germline (reference sequence). The CDR3 region is CASSPSGDWYEQYV. CDR3 nucleotides: TGTGCCAGCAGCCCAAGTGGGGACTGGTACGAGCAGTACGTC.

The chain employs TRBV29-1 and TRBJ2-1; 7 nucleotides agree with TRBD1. The CDR3 is 12 amino acids. Trimming at V came to 8 bases and at J to 11 bases, leaving 12 bases not matched to a gene. Germline V gene lookup returns CDR1 SQVTM and CDR2 ANQGSEA. CDR3 sequence: CSWQGDNEQQFF. DNA of the CDR3: TGCAGCTGGCAGGGGGATAATGAGCAGCAGTTCTTC.

The chain joins TRBV12-5 to TRBJ1-1, with TRBD1 matching over 9 bases. Trimming at V came to 5 bases and at J to 5 bases, leaving 15 bases not matched to a gene. Germline V lookup: CDR1 LGHNT, CDR2 FRNRAP. The CDR3 covers 17 residues. The CDR3 bases are TGTGCTAGTGGTCCGACCGGGACAGGGCGGGTGAGGACTGAAGCTTTCTTT. It translates to CASGPTGTGRVRTEAFF.

The chain is built from TRBV6-5 and TRBJ1-6; 7 nucleotides line up with TRBD1. The germline CDR1 and CDR2 sequences are MNHEY and SVGAGI. The junction had 3 bases not matched to a gene; V was cut back by 3 bases and J by 7 bases. The length of the CDR3 is 14 residues. The CDR3 here is CASSYKQGNSPLHF. DNA of the CDR3: TGTGCCAGCAGTTATAAACAGGGGAATTCACCCCTCCACTTT.

This clonotype was detected ten times or more. The rearrangement links TRBV12-3 or TRBV12-4 to TRBJ2-1; D possibly uses TRBD1 or TRBD2 (5 bases each). This CDR3 region has 11 residues. V shed 7 bases and J shed 8 bases, with 9 bases lying between them. The CDR3 is CASTRGDEQFF. The CDR3 nucleotides read TGTGCCAGCACCCGAGGGGATGAGCAGTTCTTC.

This clonotype came up a few times. The chain employs TRBV12-3 or TRBV12-4 and TRBJ1-5, with D unclear. V lost 3 bases, J lost 0 bases, and 6 bases lay in between. This CDR3 has 14 amino acids. CDR3 protein: CASSFSVSNQPQHF. The CDR3 DNA reads as TGTGCCAGCAGTTTCTCAGTTAGCAATCAGCCCCAGCATTTT.

The chain carries TRBV6-5 and TRBJ1-2, with D perhaps matching TRBD1 (6 bases). CDR3 length: 15 amino acids. Germline CDR1 reads MNHEY; CDR2 reads SVGAGI. Trimming pared 0 bases from V and 7 bases from J, leaving 15 bases between. This chain's CDR3 is CASSYSGDRFFGYTF. The DNA for the CDR3 is TGTGCCAGCAGTTACTCCGGAGACAGGTTTTTTGGCTACACCTTC.

This chain links TRBV4-1 with TRBJ2-7, with 11 bases lining up with TRBD2. The V gene's germline CDR1 is MGHRA and CDR2 YSYEKL. This CDR3 has 17 residues. Losses at the gene ends were 0 bases for V and 1 base for J; bases not matched to a gene: 5. The CDR3 bases are TGCGCCAGCAGCCAAGAAACGGCTAGCGGGGGGTCCTACGAGCAGTACGTC. It codes for CASSQETASGGSYEQYV.

V gene TRBV25-1 combines with J gene TRBJ2-5; D remains ambiguous. The CDR3 extends over 11 amino acids. Germline CDR1 reads MGHDK; CDR2 reads SYGVNS. The V end was cut by 3 bases, the J end by 4 bases, with 3 bases between. CDR3 sequence reads: CASSDVETQYF. The CDR3 DNA follows: TGTGCCAGCAGTGATGTAGAGACCCAGTACTTC.